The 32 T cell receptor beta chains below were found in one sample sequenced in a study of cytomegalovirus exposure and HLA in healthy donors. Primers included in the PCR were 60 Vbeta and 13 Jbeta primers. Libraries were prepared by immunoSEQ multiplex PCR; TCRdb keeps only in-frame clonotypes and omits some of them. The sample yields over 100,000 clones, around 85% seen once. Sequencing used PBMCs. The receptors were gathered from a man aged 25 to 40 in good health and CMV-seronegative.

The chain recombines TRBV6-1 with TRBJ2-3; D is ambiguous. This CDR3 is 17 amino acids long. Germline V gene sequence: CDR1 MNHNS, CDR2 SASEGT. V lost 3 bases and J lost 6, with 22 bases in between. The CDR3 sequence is CASSDIPGSPVVDTQYF. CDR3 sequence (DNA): TGTGCCAGCAGTGATATTCCCGGGTCGCCGGTTGTCGATACGCAGTATTTT.

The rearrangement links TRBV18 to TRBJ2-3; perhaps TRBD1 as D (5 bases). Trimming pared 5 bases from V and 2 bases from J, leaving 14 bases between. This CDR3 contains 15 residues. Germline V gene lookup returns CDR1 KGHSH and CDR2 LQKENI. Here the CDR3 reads CASSTFQGNTDTQYF. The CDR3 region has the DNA TGTGCCAGCTCAACCTTTCAGGGCAACACAGATACGCAGTATTTT.

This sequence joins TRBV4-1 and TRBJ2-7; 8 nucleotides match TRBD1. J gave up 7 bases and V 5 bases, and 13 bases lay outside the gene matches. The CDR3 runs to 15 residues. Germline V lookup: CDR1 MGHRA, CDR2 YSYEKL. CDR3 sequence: CASSSQGAGAEEQYF. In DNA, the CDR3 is TGCGCCAGCAGCTCTCAGGGGGCAGGGGCGGAAGAGCAGTACTTC.

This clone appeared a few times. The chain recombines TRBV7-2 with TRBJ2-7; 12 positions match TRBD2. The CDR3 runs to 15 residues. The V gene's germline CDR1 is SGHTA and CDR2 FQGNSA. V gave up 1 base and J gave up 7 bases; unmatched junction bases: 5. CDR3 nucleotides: TGTGCCAGCAGCTTAGAGCTAGCGGGGGGGCCTGAGCAGTACTTC. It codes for CASSLELAGGPEQYF.

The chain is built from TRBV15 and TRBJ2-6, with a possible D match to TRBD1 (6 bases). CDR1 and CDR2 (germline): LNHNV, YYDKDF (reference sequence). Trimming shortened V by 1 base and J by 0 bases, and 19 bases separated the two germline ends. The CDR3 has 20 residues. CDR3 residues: CATSRAPRAGESSGANVLTF. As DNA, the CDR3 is TGTGCCACCAGCAGAGCCCCCCGGGCAGGGGAAAGCTCTGGGGCCAACGTCCTGACTTTC.

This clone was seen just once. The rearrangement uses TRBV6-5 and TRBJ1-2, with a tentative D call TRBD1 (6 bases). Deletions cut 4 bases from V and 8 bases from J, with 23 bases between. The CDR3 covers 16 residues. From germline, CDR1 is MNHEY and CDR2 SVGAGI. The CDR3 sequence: CASSSQGEGVGYGYTF. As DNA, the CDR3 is TGTGCCAGCAGTTCCCAGGGAGAGGGGGTTGGTTACGGCTACACCTTC.

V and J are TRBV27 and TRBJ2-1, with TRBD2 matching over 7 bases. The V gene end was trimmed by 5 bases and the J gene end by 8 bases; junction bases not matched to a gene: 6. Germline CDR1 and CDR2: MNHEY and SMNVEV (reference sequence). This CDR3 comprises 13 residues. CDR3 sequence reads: CASSLPRGYEQFF. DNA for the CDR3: TGTGCCAGCAGTCTTCCGCGGGGGTATGAGCAGTTCTTC.

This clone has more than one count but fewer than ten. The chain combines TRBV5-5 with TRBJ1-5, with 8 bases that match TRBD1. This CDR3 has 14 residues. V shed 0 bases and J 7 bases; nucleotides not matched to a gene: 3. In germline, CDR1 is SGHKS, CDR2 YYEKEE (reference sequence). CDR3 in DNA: TGTGCCAGCAGCTTGGAGCAGGGGGCGCAGCCCCAGCATTTT. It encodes CASSLEQGAQPQHF.

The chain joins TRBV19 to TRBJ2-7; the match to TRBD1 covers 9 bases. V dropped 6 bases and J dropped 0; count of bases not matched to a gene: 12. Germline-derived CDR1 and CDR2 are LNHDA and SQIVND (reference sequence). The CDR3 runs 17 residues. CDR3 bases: TGTGCCAGTAGCGGACAGGGGTCAATCCGGGCCTCCTACGAGCAGTACTTC. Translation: CASSGQGSIRASYEQYF.

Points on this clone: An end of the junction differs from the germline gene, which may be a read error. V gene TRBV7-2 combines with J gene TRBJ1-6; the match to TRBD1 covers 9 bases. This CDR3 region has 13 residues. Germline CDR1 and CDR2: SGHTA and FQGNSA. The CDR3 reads CASSPGTGQVLLF. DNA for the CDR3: TGTGCCAGCAGCCCCGGGACAGGGCAAGTTTTGCTTTTT.

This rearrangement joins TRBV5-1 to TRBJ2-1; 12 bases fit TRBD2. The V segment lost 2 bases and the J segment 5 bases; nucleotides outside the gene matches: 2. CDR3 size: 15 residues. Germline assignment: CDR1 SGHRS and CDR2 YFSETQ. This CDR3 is CASSLLAGGNNEQFF. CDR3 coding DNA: TGCGCCAGCAGCTTACTAGCGGGGGGTAACAATGAGCAGTTCTTC. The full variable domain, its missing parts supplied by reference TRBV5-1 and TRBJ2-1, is KAGVTQTPRYLIKTRGQQVTLSCSPISGHRSVSWYQQTPGQGLQFLFEYFSETQRNKGNFPGRFSGRQFSNSRSEMNVSTLELGDSALYLCASSLLAGGNNEQFFGPGTRLTVL.

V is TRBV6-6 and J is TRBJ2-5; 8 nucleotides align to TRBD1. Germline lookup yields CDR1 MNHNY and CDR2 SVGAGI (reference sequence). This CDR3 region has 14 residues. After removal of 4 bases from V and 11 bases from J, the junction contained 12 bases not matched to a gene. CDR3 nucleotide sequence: TGTGCCAGCAGTTCCTGGACAGGGTCTGGGGAGCAGTACTTC. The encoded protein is CASSSWTGSGEQYF.

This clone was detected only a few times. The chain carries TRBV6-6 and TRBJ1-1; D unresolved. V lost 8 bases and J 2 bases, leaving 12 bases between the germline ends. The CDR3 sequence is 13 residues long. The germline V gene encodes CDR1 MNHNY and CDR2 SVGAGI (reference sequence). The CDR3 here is CASRRTTNTEAFF. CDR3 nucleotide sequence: TGTGCCAGCCGACGGACTACTAACACTGAAGCTTTCTTT.

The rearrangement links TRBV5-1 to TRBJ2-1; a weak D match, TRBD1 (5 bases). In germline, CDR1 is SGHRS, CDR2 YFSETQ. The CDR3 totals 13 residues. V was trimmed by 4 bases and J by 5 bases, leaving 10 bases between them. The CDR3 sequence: CASSVPTDNEQFF. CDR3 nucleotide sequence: TGCGCCAGCAGCGTCCCGACAGACAATGAGCAGTTCTTC.

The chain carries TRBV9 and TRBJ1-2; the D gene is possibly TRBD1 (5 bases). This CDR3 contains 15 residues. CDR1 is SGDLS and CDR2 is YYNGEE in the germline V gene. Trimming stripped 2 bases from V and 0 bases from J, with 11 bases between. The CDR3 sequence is CASSVSKGTNYGYTF. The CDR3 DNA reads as TGTGCCAGCAGCGTGAGCAAGGGGACTAACTATGGCTACACCTTC.

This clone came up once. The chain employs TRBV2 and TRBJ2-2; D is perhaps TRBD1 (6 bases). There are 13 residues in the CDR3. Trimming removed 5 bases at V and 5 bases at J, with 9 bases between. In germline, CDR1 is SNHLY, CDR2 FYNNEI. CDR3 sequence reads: CASSLQGTGELFF. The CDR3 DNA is TGTGCCAGCAGTCTACAGGGAACCGGGGAGCTGTTTTTT.

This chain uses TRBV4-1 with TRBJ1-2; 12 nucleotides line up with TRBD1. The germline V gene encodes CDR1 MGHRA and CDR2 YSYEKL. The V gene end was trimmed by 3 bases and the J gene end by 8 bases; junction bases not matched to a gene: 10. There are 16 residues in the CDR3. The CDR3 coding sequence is TGCGCCAGCAGCCACTGGGGGACAGGGGGCGCCGGAGGCTACACCTTC. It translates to CASSHWGTGGAGGYTF.

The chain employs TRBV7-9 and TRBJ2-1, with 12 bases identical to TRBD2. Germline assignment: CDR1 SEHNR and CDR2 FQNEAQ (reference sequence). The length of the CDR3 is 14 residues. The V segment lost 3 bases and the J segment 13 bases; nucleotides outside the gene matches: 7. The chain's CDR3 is CASSLVASGGGQFF. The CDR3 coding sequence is TGTGCCAGCAGCTTGGTAGCTAGCGGGGGGGGACAGTTCTTC. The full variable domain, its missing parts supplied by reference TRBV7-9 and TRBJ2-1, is DTGVSQNPRHKITKRGQNVTFRCDPISEHNRLYWYRQTLGQGPEFLTYFQNEAQLEKSRLLSDRFSAERPKGSFSTLEIQRTEQGDSAMYLCASSLVASGGGQFFGPGTRLTVL.

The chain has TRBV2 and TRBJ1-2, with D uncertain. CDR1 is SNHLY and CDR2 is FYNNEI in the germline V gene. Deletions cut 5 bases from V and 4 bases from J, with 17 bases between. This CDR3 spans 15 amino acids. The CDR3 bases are TGTGCCAGCAGTTACACAATTACGGGAGGCTATGGCTACACCTTC. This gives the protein CASSYTITGGYGYTF.

The CDR3: CASSLSRYGNQPQHF. CDR3 in DNA: TGTGCCAGCAGTTTATCTAGATATGGGAATCAGCCCCAGCATTTT. The chain combines TRBV28 with TRBJ1-5; no definite D call. The V end lost 1 base, the J end lost 4 bases, and 11 bases lay between the germline ends. Germline-derived CDR1 and CDR2 are MDHEN and SYDVKM. The CDR3 totals 15 residues.

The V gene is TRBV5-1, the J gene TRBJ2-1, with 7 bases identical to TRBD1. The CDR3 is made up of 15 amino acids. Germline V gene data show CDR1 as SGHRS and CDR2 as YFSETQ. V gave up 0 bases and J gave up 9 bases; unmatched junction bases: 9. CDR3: CASSLGQGSPGEQFF. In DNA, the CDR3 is TGCGCCAGCAGCTTGGGACAGGGAAGCCCCGGTGAGCAGTTCTTC.

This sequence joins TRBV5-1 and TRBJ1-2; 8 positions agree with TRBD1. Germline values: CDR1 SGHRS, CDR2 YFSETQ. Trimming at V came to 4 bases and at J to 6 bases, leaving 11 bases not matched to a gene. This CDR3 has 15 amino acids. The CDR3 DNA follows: TGCGCCAGCAGCCTGGAGTCCGGGACAGGAGATGGCTACACCTTC. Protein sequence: CASSLESGTGDGYTF.

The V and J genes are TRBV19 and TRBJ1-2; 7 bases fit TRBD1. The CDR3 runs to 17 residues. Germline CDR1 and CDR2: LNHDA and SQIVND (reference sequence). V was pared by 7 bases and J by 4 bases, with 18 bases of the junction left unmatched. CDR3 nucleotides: TGTGCCAGTAAAACTGTAGGACAGGACGGACCTTTCTATGGCTACACCTTC. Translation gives CASKTVGQDGPFYGYTF.

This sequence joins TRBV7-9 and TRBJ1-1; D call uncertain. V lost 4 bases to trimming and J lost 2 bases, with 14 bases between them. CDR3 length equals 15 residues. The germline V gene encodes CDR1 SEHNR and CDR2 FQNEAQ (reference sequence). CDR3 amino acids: CASSSREEVNTEAFF. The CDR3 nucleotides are TGTGCCAGCAGCTCCCGAGAAGAGGTAAACACTGAAGCTTTCTTT.

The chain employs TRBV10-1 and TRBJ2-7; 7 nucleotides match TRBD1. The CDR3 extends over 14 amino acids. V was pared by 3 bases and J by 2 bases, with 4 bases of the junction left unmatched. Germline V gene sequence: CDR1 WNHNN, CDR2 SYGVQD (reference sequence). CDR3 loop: CASSENRGPYEQYF. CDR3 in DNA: TGCGCCAGCAGTGAAAACAGGGGCCCCTACGAGCAGTACTTC.

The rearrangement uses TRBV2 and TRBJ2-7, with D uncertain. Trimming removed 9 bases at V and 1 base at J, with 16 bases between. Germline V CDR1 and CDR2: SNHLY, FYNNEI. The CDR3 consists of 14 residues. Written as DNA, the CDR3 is TGTGCCAGTTTTGGCTCGTCACCTTCCTACGAGCAGTACTTC. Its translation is CASFGSSPSYEQYF.

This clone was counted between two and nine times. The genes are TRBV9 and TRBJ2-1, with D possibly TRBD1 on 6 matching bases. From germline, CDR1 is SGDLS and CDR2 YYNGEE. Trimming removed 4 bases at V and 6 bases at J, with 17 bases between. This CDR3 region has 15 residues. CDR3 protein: CASSPGVDMFNEQFF. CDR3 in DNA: TGTGCCAGCAGCCCAGGGGTCGATATGTTCAATGAGCAGTTCTTC.

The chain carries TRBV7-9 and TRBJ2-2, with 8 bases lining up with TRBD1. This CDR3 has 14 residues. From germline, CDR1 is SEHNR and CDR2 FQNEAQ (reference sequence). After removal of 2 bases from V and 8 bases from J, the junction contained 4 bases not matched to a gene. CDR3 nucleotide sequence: TGTGCCAGCAGCTTATCAGGGGGCGGAGGGGAGCTGTTTTTT. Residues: CASSLSGGGGELFF.

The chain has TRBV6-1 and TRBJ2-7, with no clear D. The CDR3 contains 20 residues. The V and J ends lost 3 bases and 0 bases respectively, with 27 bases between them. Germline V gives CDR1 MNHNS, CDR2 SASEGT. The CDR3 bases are TGTGCCAGCAGTGAGAAACTAAGGTCCCGGCGCCTATGGATCTCCTACGAGCAGTACTTC. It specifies CASSEKLRSRRLWISYEQYF.

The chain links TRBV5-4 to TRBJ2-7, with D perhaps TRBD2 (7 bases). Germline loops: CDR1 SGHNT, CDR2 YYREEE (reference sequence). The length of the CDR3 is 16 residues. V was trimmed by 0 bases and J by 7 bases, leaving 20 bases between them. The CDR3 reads CASSLAGGGASREQYF. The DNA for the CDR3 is TGTGCCAGCAGCTTGGCCGGAGGGGGGGCCTCTCGGGAGCAGTACTTC. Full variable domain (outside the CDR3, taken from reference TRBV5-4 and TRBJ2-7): ETGVTQSPTHLIKTRGQQVTLRCSSQSGHNTVSWYQQALGQGPQFIFQYYREEENGRGNFPPRFSGLQFPNYSSELNVNALELDDSALYLCASSLAGGGASREQYFGPGTRLTVT.

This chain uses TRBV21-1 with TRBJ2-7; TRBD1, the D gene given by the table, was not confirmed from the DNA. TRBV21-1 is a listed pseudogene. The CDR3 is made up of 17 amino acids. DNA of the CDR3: TGTGCCAGCAGCAAGGTCTCGGACAGGGTCCTCGTTAACGAGCAGTACTTC. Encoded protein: CASSKVSDRVLVNEQYF.

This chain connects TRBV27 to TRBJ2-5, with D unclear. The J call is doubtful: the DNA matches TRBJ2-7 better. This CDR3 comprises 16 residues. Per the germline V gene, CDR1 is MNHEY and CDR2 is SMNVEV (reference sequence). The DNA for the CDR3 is TGTGCCAGCAGTTTCCAGCCGGCAGGTTACTCCTACGAGCAGTACTTC. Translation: CASSFQPAGYSYEQYF.